This paragraph reports one T cell receptor beta chain. These data belong to a study of cytomegalovirus exposure and HLA in healthy donors. PCR was performed using 60 Vbeta and 13 Jbeta primers. This table comes from immunoSEQ multiplex PCR, and its TCRdb copy is limited to in-frame clones, with some not included. The sample shows around 150,000 clones, roughly 85% of them seen only once. This CDR3 is built from 13 residues. J lost 3 bases, V lost 10 bases, and 9 bases had no gene match. Germline V gives CDR1 ENHRY, CDR2 SYGVKD. The chain combines TRBV10-3 with TRBJ2-7; TRBD1 agrees at 7 bases. The TCR comes from a woman between 25 and 40 years old in good health and CMV-seronegative. Sequencing was performed on PBMCs. CDR3 loop: CATWDSTLYEQYF. The CDR3 coding sequence is TGTGCCACGTGGGACAGCACCCTCTACGAGCAGTACTTC.